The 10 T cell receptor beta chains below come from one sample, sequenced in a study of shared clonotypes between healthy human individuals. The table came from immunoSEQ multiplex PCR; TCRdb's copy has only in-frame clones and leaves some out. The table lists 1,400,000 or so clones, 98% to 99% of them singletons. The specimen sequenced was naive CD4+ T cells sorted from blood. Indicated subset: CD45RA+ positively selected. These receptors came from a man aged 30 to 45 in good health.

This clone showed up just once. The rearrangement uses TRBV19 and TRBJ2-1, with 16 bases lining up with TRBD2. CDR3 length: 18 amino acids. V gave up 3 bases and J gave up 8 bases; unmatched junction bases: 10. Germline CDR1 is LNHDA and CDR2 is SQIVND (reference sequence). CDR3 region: CASSMIPGTSGRADEQFF. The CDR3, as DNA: TGTGCCAGTAGTATGATCCCCGGGACTAGCGGGAGGGCCGATGAGCAGTTCTTC.

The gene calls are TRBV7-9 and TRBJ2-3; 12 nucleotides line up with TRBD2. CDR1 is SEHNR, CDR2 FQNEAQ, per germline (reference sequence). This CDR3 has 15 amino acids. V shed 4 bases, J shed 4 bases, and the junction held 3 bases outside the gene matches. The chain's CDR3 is CASSSSGRAPDTQYF. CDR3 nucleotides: TGTGCCAGCAGCTCTAGCGGGAGGGCCCCAGATACGCAGTATTTT.

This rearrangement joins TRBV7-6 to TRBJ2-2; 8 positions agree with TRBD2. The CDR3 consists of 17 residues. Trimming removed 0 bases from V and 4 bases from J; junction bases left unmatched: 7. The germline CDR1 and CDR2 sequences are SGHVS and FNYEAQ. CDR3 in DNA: TGTGCCAGCAGCTTAGCAAGCGGGAGTGGGAGCACCGGGGAGCTGTTTTTT. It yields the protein CASSLASGSGSTGELFF.

DNA for the CDR3: TGCGCCAGCAGCTTGGAGGGGGCTATCGCCGAAGCTTTCTTT. This sequence encodes CASSLEGAIAEAFF. This chain connects TRBV5-1 to TRBJ1-1; 7 bases map to TRBD1. Germline V gives CDR1 SGHRS, CDR2 YFSETQ. This CDR3 spans 14 amino acids. V dropped 0 bases and J dropped 8; count of bases not matched to a gene: 7.

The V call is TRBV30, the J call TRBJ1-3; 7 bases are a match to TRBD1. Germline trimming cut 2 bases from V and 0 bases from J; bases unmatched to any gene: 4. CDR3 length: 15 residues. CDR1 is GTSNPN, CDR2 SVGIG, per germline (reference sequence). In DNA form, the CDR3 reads TGTGCCTGGAGTACAGGGGTTATCTCTGGAAACACCATATATTTT. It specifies CAWSTGVISGNTIYF.

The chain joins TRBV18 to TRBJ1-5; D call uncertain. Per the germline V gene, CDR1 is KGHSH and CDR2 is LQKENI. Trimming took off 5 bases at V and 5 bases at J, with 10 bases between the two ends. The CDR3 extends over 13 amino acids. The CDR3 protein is CASSSSQDQPQHF. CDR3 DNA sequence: TGTGCCAGCTCATCGTCGCAGGATCAGCCCCAGCATTTT.

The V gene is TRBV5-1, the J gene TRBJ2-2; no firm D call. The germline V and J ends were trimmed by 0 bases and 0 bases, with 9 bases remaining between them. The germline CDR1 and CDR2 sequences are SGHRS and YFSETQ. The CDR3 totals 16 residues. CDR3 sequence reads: CASSLVSVTNTGELFF. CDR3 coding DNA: TGCGCCAGCAGCTTGGTTTCTGTCACGAACACCGGGGAGCTGTTTTTT.

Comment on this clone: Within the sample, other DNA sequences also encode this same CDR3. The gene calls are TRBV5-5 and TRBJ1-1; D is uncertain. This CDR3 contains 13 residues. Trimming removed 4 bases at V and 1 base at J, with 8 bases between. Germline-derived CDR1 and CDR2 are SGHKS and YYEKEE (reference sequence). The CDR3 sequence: CASSRAANTEAFF. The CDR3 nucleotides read TGTGCCAGCAGCAGGGCAGCGAACACTGAAGCTTTCTTT.

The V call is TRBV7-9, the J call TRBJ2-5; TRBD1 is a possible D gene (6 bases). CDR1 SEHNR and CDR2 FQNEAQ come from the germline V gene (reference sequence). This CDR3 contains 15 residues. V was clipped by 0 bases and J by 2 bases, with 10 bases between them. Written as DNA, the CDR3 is TGTGCCAGCAGCTTAGCGCGAACAGGGCAAGAGACCCAGTACTTC. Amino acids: CASSLARTGQETQYF. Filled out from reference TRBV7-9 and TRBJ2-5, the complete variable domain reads DTGVSQNPRHKITKRGQNVTFRCDPISEHNRLYWYRQTLGQGPEFLTYFQNEAQLEKSRLLSDRFSAERPKGSFSTLEIQRTEQGDSAMYLCASSLARTGQETQYFGPGTRLLVL.

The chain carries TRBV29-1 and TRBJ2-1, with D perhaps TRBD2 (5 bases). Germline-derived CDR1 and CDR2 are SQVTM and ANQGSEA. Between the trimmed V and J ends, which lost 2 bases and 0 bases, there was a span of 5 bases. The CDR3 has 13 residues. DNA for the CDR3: TGCAGCGTTGAACTAGCCTCCTACAATGAGCAGTTCTTC. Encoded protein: CSVELASYNEQFF.